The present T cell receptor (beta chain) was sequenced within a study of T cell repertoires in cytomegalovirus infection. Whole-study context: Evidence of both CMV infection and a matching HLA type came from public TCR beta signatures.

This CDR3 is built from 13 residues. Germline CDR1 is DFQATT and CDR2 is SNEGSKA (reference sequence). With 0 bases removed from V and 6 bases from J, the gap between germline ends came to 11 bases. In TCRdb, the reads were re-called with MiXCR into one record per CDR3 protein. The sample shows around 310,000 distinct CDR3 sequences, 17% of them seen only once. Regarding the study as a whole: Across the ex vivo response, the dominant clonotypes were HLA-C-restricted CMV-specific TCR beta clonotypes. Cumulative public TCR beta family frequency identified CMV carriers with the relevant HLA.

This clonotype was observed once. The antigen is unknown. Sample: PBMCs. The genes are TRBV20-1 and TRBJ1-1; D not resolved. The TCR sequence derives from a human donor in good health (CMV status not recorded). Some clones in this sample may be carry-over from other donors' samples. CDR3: CSAREAGLSEAFF. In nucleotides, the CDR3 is TGCAGTGCTAGAGAAGCAGGCCTCTCTGAAGCTTTCTTT.